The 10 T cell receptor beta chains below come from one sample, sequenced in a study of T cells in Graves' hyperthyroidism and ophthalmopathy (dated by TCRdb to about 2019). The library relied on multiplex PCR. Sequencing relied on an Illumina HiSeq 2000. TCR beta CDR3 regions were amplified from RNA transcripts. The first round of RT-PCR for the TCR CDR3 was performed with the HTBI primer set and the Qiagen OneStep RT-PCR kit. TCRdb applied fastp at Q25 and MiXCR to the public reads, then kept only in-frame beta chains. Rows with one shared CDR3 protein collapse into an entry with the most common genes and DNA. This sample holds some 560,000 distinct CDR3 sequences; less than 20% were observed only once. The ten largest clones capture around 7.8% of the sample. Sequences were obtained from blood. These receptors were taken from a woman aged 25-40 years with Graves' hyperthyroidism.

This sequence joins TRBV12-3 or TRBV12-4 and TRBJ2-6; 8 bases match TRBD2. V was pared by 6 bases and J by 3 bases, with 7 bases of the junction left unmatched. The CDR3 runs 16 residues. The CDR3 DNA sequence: TGTGCCAGCAGCTCCTCCGGGGGGGGTGGGGCCAACGTCCTGACTTTC. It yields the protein CASSSSGGGGANVLTF.

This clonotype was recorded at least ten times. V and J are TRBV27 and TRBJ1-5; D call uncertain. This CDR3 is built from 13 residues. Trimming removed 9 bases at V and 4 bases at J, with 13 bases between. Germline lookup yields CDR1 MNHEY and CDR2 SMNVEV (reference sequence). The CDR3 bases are TGTGCCAGTCGCTGGGCCCCGAATCAGCCCCAGCATTTT. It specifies CASRWAPNQPQHF.

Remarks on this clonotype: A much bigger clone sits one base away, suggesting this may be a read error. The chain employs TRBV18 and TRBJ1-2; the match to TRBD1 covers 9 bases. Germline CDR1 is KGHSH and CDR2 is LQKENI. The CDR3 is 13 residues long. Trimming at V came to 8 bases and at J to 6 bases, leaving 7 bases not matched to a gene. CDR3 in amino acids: CASPRTGADGYTF. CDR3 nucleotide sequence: TGTGCCAGCCCACGGACAGGGGCGGATGGCTACACCTTC.

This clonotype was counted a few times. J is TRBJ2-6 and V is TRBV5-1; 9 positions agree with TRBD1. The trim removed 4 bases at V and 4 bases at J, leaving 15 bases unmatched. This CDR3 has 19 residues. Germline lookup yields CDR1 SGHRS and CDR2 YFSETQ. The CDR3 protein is CASSARTGTGSSGANVLTF. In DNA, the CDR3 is TGCGCCAGCAGCGCACGAACCGGGACAGGGAGCTCCGGGGCCAACGTCCTGACTTTC. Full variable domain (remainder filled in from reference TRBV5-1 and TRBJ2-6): KAGVTQTPRYLIKTRGQQVTLSCSPISGHRSVSWYQQTPGQGLQFLFEYFSETQRNKGNFPGRFSGRQFSNSRSEMNVSTLELGDSALYLCASSARTGTGSSGANVLTFGAGSRLTVL.

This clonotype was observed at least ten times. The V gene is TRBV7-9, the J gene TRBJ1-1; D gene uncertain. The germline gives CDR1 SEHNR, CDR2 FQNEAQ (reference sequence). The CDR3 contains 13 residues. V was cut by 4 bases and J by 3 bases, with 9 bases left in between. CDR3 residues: CASSSVWDTEAFF. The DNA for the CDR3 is TGTGCCAGCAGCTCAGTGTGGGACACTGAAGCTTTCTTT.

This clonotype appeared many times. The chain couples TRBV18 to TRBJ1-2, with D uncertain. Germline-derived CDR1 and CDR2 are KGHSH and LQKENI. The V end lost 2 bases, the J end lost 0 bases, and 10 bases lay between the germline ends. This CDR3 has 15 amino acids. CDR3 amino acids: CASSPSGAPNYGYTF. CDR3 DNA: TGTGCCAGCTCACCATCAGGTGCACCTAACTATGGCTACACCTTC.

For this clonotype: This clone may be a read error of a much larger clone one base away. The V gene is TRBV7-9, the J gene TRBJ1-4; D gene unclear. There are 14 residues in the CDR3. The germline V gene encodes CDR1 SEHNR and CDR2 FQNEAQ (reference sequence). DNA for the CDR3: TGTGCCAGCAGCGCCCCCCGGTCGGATGAAAAACTGGTTTTT. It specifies CASSAPRSDEKLVF.

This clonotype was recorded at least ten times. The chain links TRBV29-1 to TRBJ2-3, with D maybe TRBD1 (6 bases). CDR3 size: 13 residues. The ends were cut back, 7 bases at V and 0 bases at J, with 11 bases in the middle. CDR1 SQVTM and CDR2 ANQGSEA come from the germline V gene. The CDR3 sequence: CSARDISTDTQYF. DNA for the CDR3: TGCAGCGCCCGGGACATTAGCACAGATACGCAGTATTTT.

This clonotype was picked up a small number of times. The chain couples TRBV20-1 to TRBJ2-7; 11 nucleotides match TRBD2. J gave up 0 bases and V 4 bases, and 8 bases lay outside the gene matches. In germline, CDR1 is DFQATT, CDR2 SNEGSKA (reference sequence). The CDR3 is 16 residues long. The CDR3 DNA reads TGCAGTGCTAACTGGGGACTAGCGGATCTCTCCTACGAGCAGTACTTC. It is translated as CSANWGLADLSYEQYF.

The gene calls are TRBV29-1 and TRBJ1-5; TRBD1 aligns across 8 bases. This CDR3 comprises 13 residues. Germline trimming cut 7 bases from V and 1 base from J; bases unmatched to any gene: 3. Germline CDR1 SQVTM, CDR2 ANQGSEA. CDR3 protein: CSAGTGSNQPQHF. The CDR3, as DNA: TGCAGCGCCGGGACAGGAAGCAATCAGCCCCAGCATTTT.